Listed below are T cell receptor beta chains from one sample, sequenced in a study of T-cell reconstitution after alpha-beta-depleted transplantation in children. Using its own MiXCR run on the PCR reads, TCRdb lists one record per CDR3 protein. The profile shows hundreds of thousands of distinct CDR3 sequences, 8% to 10% of them singletons. The starting material was PBMCs from the stem cell graft donor, obtained from the stem cell graft. These receptors all come from a human donor who donated a stem cell graft to a child with acute lymphoblastic leukemia. Each CDR3 is given with its conserved first and last residue. D genes are given only for firm matches. For some rows the clone size is stated as once, few or many, or as a class when expanded; others skip it.

DNA: TGCAGCGTTGGCCGGGGGTACGAGCAGTACTTC; CDR3: CSVGRGYEQYF; J: TRBJ2-7; length: 11; D: .; V: TRBV29-1; size: few
DNA: TGTGCCAGCAGTTACGGGGGGGATTGGAAAGAGACCCAGTACTTC; CDR3: CASSYGGDWKETQYF; J: TRBJ2-5; length: 15; D: TRBD2; V: TRBV6-2/TRBV6-3; size: few
DNA: TGCGCCAGCAGCGCGGGGACGGACCGGGTGGAGGGCTACACTTTC; CDR3: CASSAGTDRVEGYTF; J: TRBJ1-2; length: 15; D: .; V: TRBV5-1; size: few
DNA: TGTGCCAGCAGCCAAGAAGGCAGGGTGTCCACTGAAGCTTTCTTT; CDR3: CASSQEGRVSTEAFF; J: TRBJ1-1; length: 15; D: .; V: TRBV3-1; size: few
DNA: TGTGCCAGCAGCTTAGATGGAGGGGGCAATCAGCCCCAGCATTTT; CDR3: CASSLDGGGNQPQHF; J: TRBJ1-5; length: 15; D: .; V: TRBV5-1; size: many
DNA: TGTGCCAGCAAAGGACAGGGGGCTGAGAGGGGCTACACCTTC; CDR3: CASKGQGAERGYTF; J: TRBJ1-2; length: 14; D: TRBD1; V: TRBV25-1; size: many
DNA: TGCGCCAGCAGCGCAACACAGGAGGGCGAGCAGTACTTC; CDR3: CASSATQEGEQYF; J: TRBJ2-7; length: 13; D: .; V: TRBV5-1; size: many
DNA: TGCGCCAGCCAATCCGGGACTAGCGGGGGCGTAGATACGCAGTATTTT; CDR3: CASQSGTSGGVDTQYF; J: TRBJ2-3; length: 16; D: TRBD2; V: TRBV5-1; size: few
DNA: TGTGCCAGCACTCCGGATTATGGCGAAAAACTGTTTTTT; CDR3: CASTPDYGEKLFF; J: TRBJ1-4; length: 13; D: .; V: TRBV6-5; size: few
DNA: TGCGCCAGCAGCTTGTGGGGGCAGGACAATCAGCCCCAGCATTTT; CDR3: CASSLWGQDNQPQHF; J: TRBJ1-5; length: 15; D: .; V: TRBV5-1; size: many
DNA: TGCAGCGTTACGAGGGGGGGTGAGCAGTTCTTC; CDR3: CSVTRGGEQFF; J: TRBJ2-1; length: 11; D: .; V: TRBV29-1; size: .
DNA: TGTGCCACCAGCAGAGCGGACAGGGGGACAGGGAAACTGTTTTTT; CDR3: CATSRADRGTGKLFF; J: TRBJ1-4; length: 15; D: TRBD1; V: TRBV15; size: .